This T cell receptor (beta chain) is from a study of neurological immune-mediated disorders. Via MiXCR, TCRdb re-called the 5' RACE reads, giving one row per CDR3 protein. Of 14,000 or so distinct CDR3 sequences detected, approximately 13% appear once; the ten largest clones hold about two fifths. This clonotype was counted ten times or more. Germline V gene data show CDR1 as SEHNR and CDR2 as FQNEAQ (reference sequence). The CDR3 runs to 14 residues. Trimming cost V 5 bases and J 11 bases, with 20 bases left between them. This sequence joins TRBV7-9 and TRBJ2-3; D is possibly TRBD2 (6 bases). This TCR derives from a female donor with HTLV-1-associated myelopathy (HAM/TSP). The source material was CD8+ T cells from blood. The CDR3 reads CASSPHLEGPRQYF. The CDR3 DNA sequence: TGTGCCAGCAGCCCCCATTTGGAGGGCCCCAGGCAGTATTTT. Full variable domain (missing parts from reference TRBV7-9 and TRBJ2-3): DTGVSQNPRHKITKRGQNVTFRCDPISEHNRLYWYRQTLGQGPEFLTYFQNEAQLEKSRLLSDRFSAERPKGSFSTLEIQRTEQGDSAMYLCASSPHLEGPRQYFGPGTRLTVL.